This paragraph reports one TCR beta chain. Its antigen remains unidentified. These data originate in a study of cytomegalovirus exposure and HLA in healthy donors. PCR primers comprised 60 Vbeta and 13 Jbeta primers. Only in-frame clones appear in the TCRdb table, and some are missing; sequencing was by immunoSEQ multiplex PCR. Counted here are roughly 96,000 clones, under 85% occurring once; the ten biggest clones make up roughly 3.2%. Regarding donors, all were healthy bone marrow donors. Findings of the study overall: Using the classifier, cytomegalovirus status was reportedly diagnosed with high specificity and sensitivity. Analyzed later, association rates of TCRs varied across HLA loci, with DRB1 most and HLA-C fewest.

Per germline, CDR1 SGDLS and CDR2 YYNGEE. V lost 4 bases, J lost 5 bases, and 15 bases lay in between. The CDR3 is 14 residues long. The rearrangement uses TRBV9 and TRBJ2-5; possible D gene TRBD2, 5 bases. This clonotype originated in a female donor in good health and CMV-seropositive. The sequenced sample consisted of PBMCs. The CDR3 DNA reads TGTGCCAGCAGCCCCGGGGTAGGGCGGGAGACCCAGTACTTC. Its protein is CASSPGVGRETQYF.